Described below is a single TCR beta chain sequence and its context. CDR1 is LGHDT, CDR2 YNNKEL, per germline (reference sequence). This CDR3 contains 11 residues. The V gene lost 5 bases and the J gene lost 7 bases, with 8 bases spanning the gap. This sample was taken from a study of blood T cell repertoires in COVID-19. Background on the study: Specimens from acute and convalescent COVID-19 originated in the United States, Italy and Spain.

Assay used: immunoSEQ multiplex PCR; TCRdb lists only in-frame clones, some missing. The sample lists about 130,000 clones; about 89% were seen once. The sequence was obtained from a man in his fifties or sixties with active COVID-19. The sequencing sample was made of peripheral blood. The J gene is TRBJ2-5, the V gene TRBV3-1 (or the pseudogene TRBV3-2); D uncertain. The CDR3 DNA sequence: TGTGCCAGCAGCGAACGGTGGACCCAGTACTTC. Translation gives CASSERWTQYF.